The 20 T cell receptor beta chains presented below share a single source sample, sequenced in a study of T cells in Graves' hyperthyroidism and ophthalmopathy. Researchers amplified the TCR beta CDR3 regions from RNA transcripts. The HTBI primer set was used in a first-round RT-PCR of the TCR CDR3. MiXCR, applied by TCRdb to the multiplex PCR reads, yields one record per CDR3 protein. This repertoire shows around 540,000 distinct CDR3 sequences, about 43% found once; its top ten account for 6.5% to 9%. The sample consisted of peripheral blood or thyroid tissue (not recorded which). These receptors came from a woman between 18 and 30 years old with Graves' hyperthyroidism.

Comments on this clonotype: The conserved closing phenylalanine or tryptophan is absent in this CDR3, likely reflecting a read error. V gene TRBV20-1 combines with J gene TRBJ2-7; D uncertain. V gave up 3 bases and J gave up 4 bases, with 16 bases separating them. The germline CDR1 and CDR2 sequences are DFQATT and SNEGSKA (reference sequence). The CDR3 has 14 amino acids. CDR3 sequence: CSASRPGLPYEQYL. CDR3 in DNA: TGCAGTGCTAGTCGGCCCGGGCTGCCGTACGAGCAGTACCTC.

This clonotype was seen a few times. The chain employs TRBV20-1 and TRBJ2-7; 12 bases match TRBD1. The CDR3 totals 14 residues. Trimming took 5 bases from V and 3 from J; bases not matched to a gene: 5. Germline lookup yields CDR1 DFQATT and CDR2 SNEGSKA (reference sequence). The CDR3 DNA reads TGCAGTGCTCCCCGGGACAGGGGGCTCTACGAGCAGTACTTC. It translates to CSAPRDRGLYEQYF.

This clonotype showed up just a few times. This chain uses TRBV12-3 or TRBV12-4 with TRBJ2-7; 7 bases are a match to TRBD1. The CDR3 sequence is 13 residues long. V shed 6 bases, J shed 0 bases, and the junction held 2 bases outside the gene matches. The CDR3, as DNA: TGTGCCAGCAGAGACAGGGTCTCCTACGAGCAGTACTTC. It codes for CASRDRVSYEQYF.

The V gene is TRBV7-2, the J gene TRBJ2-7; D gene ambiguous. CDR3 size: 11 residues. V lost 5 bases, J lost 6 bases, and 8 bases lay in between. Germline CDR1 SGHTA, CDR2 FQGNSA. The CDR3 coding sequence is TGTGCCAGCAGCGCCTTTGGCGAGCAGTACTTC. This sequence encodes CASSAFGEQYF.

V usage is TRBV7-6 and J usage is TRBJ2-7; D is undetermined. Per germline, CDR1 SGHVS and CDR2 FNYEAQ. The CDR3 spans 13 residues. V lost 7 bases, J lost 2 bases, and 12 bases lay in between. CDR3 region: CASIKDAAYEQYF. The DNA for the CDR3 is TGTGCCAGCATAAAGGACGCAGCCTACGAGCAGTACTTC.

This clonotype was counted a single time. A read error is possible here, since a much larger clone lies one base away. J is TRBJ1-1 and V is TRBV10-1; D is unclear. The CDR3 covers 16 residues. The germline V gene has CDR1 WNHNN and CDR2 SYGVQD (reference sequence). In nucleotides, the CDR3 is TGCGCCAGCAGTGAGTATTGCCTGTCGCCAAACACTGAAGTTTTCTTT. Amino acid sequence: CASSEYCLSPNTEVFF.

There are many counts of this clonotype. In DNA, the CDR3 is TGCGCCAGCCTAGGGACAGGGGATCGTGACACTGAAGCTTTCTTT. Its protein is CASLGTGDRDTEAFF. The chain joins TRBV10-1 to TRBJ1-1, with 10 bases aligning to TRBD1. CDR1 is WNHNN, CDR2 SYGVQD, per germline (reference sequence). There are 15 residues in the CDR3. J lost 3 bases, V lost 8 bases, and 9 bases had no gene match.

This clonotype was recorded many times. The DNA for the CDR3 is TGTGCCATCAGTGTTTCCGACAGGGACGAGAGTTTCTTT. Translation: CAISVSDRDESFF. The rearrangement links TRBV10-3 to TRBJ1-1; 7 nucleotides match TRBD1. The V segment lost 4 bases and the J segment 13 bases; nucleotides outside the gene matches: 12. Germline V lookup: CDR1 ENHRY, CDR2 SYGVKD. The CDR3 extends over 13 amino acids.

The chain recombines TRBV29-1 with TRBJ1-4, with D perhaps TRBD1 (5 bases). In germline, CDR1 is SQVTM, CDR2 ANQGSEA. With 0 bases removed from V and 0 bases from J, the gap between germline ends came to 14 bases. The CDR3 is made up of 17 amino acids. The CDR3 DNA reads TGCAGCGTTGAAGAAAATCCGGGACTAGCAACTAATGAAAAACTGTTTTTT. Protein product: CSVEENPGLATNEKLFF.

Many counts were recorded for this clonotype. The chain combines TRBV2 with TRBJ1-1; D gene uncertain. The CDR3 extends over 13 amino acids. V lost 6 bases to trimming and J lost 4 bases, with 12 bases between them. Germline CDR1 is SNHLY and CDR2 is FYNNEI. CDR3 DNA sequence: TGTGCCAGCAGCTCACAACGAAGCACTGAAGCTTTCTTT. This codes for CASSSQRSTEAFF.

V usage is TRBV10-3 and J usage is TRBJ1-2, with D maybe TRBD1 (5 bases). Germline-derived CDR1 and CDR2 are ENHRY and SYGVKD. CDR3 size: 13 residues. The CDR3 nucleotides are TGTGCTAGAGATTTCGGGGCAGGGAAGGGCTACACCTTC. Amino acids: CARDFGAGKGYTF.

The chain uses TRBV6-1 and TRBJ1-1; TRBD1 matches 8 bases. This CDR3 comprises 17 residues. The germline V gene encodes CDR1 MNHNS and CDR2 SASEGT. With V trimmed by 6 bases and J by 0 bases, 12 bases remained unmatched. The CDR3 nucleotides read TGTGCCAGCAGCTCAACCACAGGGGGATTTTTGAACACTGAAGCTTTCTTT. It translates to CASSSTTGGFLNTEAFF.

This clonotype was seen ten or more times. The genes are TRBV29-1 and TRBJ2-7; D might be TRBD2 (5 bases). CDR3 length: 12 residues. Germline V gene sequence: CDR1 SQVTM, CDR2 ANQGSEA. Deletions cut 6 bases from V and 2 bases from J, with 11 bases between. CDR3 protein: CSVESGAYEQYF. The DNA of the CDR3 is TGCAGCGTCGAAAGCGGAGCCTACGAGCAGTACTTC.

Concerning this clonotype itself: Germline is not matched at one junction end, which may reflect a read error. V and J are TRBV15 and TRBJ2-7, with D uncertain. The V gene's germline CDR1 is LNHNV and CDR2 YYDKDF (reference sequence). The CDR3 is 13 residues long. Written as DNA, the CDR3 is TGTGCCACTAGCAGAGATCCGGGCTACGAGCAGTACTTC. It yields the protein CATSRDPGYEQYF. Full variable domain (remainder filled in from reference TRBV15 and TRBJ2-7): DAMVIQNPRYQVTQFGKPVTLSCSQTLNHNVMYWYQQKSSQAPKLLFHYYDKDFNNEADTPDNFQSRRPNTSFCFLDIRSPGLGDTAMYLCATSRDPGYEQYFGPGTRLTVT.

This rearrangement joins TRBV10-3 to TRBJ1-6; D unclear. V lost 10 bases and J lost 11, with 18 bases in between. From germline, CDR1 is ENHRY and CDR2 SYGVKD. The CDR3 covers 13 residues. CDR3 nucleotide sequence: TGTGCCAGCAGCCTCGAAGAGAATCCACCCCTCCACTTT. This codes for CASSLEENPPLHF.

This clonotype was picked up one time. This rearrangement joins TRBV20-1 to TRBJ2-2, with D tentatively TRBD1 or TRBD2 (6 bases each). V was shortened by 1 base and J by 6 bases, with 18 bases between the two germline ends. Germline assignment: CDR1 DFQATT and CDR2 SNEGSKA (reference sequence). The CDR3 extends over 16 amino acids. The CDR3 nucleotides read TGCAGTGCTAGAGGCAGGGTGAGGGGGGAGTCCGGGGAGCTGTTTTTT. Protein: CSARGRVRGESGELFF.

The V and J genes are TRBV5-1 and TRBJ2-7; a weak D match, TRBD1 (7 bases). V lost 4 bases and J 2 bases, leaving 13 bases between the germline ends. The length of the CDR3 is 14 residues. Germline loops: CDR1 SGHRS, CDR2 YFSETQ. The CDR3: CASSGGTVPYEQYF. The CDR3, as DNA: TGCGCCAGCAGCGGCGGGACAGTCCCCTACGAGCAGTACTTC.

In its sample, this clonotype was seen once. The J gene is TRBJ1-5, the V gene TRBV7-9; the match to TRBD1 covers 12 bases. V lost 8 bases to trimming and J lost 7 bases; unmatched junction nucleotides: 12. The CDR3 totals 16 residues. Germline V gene sequence: CDR1 SEHNR, CDR2 FQNEAQ (reference sequence). The CDR3 protein is CASPIPGQGARQPQHF. CDR3 nucleotides: TGTGCCAGCCCAATACCGGGACAGGGGGCGAGGCAGCCCCAGCATTTT.

This clonotype appeared a few times. The chain links TRBV9 to TRBJ2-2, with TRBD2 identical over 10 bases. Germline CDR1 SGDLS, CDR2 YYNGEE. The CDR3 is made up of 16 amino acids. After removal of 1 base from V and 4 bases from J, the junction contained 4 bases not matched to a gene. This CDR3 reads CASSVSLAGVTGELFF. In DNA, the CDR3 is TGTGCCAGCAGCGTAAGTCTAGCGGGAGTCACCGGGGAGCTGTTTTTT. The full variable domain, in which reference TRBV9 and TRBJ2-2 provide the parts outside the CDR3, is DSGVTQTPKHLITATGQRVTLRCSPRSGDLSVYWYQQSLDQGLQFLIQYYNGEERAKGNILERFSAQQFPDLHSELNLSSLELGDSALYFCASSVSLAGVTGELFFGEGSRLTVL.

This clonotype was recorded many times. The CDR3 loop reads CATTGGGTGELFF. The CDR3 DNA reads TGTGCCACCACCGGGGGAGGCACCGGGGAGCTGTTTTTT. The J gene is TRBJ2-2, the V gene TRBV10-3; a weak D match, TRBD2 (6 bases). Between the trimmed V and J ends, which lost 10 bases and 4 bases, there was a span of 13 bases. The CDR3 extends over 13 amino acids. Germline values: CDR1 ENHRY, CDR2 SYGVKD.